Listed below are T cell receptor beta chains from one sample, sequenced in a study of glioma-infiltrating T cells. TCRdb itself ran the multiplex PCR reads through MiXCR, one entry per CDR3 protein. The repertoire includes about 410,000 distinct CDR3 sequences, roughly two fifths of them detected once, and about 11% sits in the top ten. Sequencing was performed on glioma tissue, nonneoplastic brain tissue, or PBMCs (not recorded which). These receptors came from a human donor with low-grade glioma or glioblastoma, undergoing nonglioma brain surgery, or in good health (not recorded which). The CDR3 runs from the conserved cysteine through the conserved F or W. The D gene is left open where the match is weak. Clone size is stated in some rows and not others, as once, few, many or a class when expanded.

clone size: many; J gene: TRBJ2-1; D gene: TRBD2; V gene: TRBV20-1; CDR3 DNA: TGCAGTCCCCAGACTAGCGGGAGGAACTATGAGCAGTTCTTC; CDR3 protein: CSPQTSGRNYEQFF
clone size: NA; J gene: TRBJ1-1; D gene: NA; V gene: TRBV28; CDR3 DNA: TGTGCCAGCAGCCCTAGACTAGGATACACTGAAGCTTTCTTT; CDR3 protein: CASSPRLGYTEAFF
clone size: NA; J gene: TRBJ2-1; D gene: NA; V gene: TRBV20-1; CDR3 DNA: TGCAGTGCTAGTGACGGGAGTCCCCTCTACAATGAGCAGTTCTTC; CDR3 protein: CSASDGSPLYNEQFF
clone size: few; J gene: TRBJ2-3; D gene: NA; V gene: TRBV7-2; CDR3 DNA: TGTGCCAGCACCCTCCGGAATAAGGACACGCAGTATTTT; CDR3 protein: CASTLRNKDTQYF
clone size: NA; J gene: TRBJ2-3; D gene: TRBD2; V gene: TRBV4-2; CDR3 DNA: TGTGCCAGCAGCTTTTCCGGGACTAGCGGGAGATGGTCAGATACGCAGTATTTT; CDR3 protein: CASSFSGTSGRWSDTQYF
clone size: many; J gene: TRBJ2-7; D gene: TRBD2; V gene: TRBV6-2/TRBV6-3; CDR3 DNA: TGTGCCAGCAGAGCCGGGACTAGCGGATTGAACGAGCAGTACTTC; CDR3 protein: CASRAGTSGLNEQYF
clone size: NA; J gene: TRBJ2-1; D gene: NA; V gene: TRBV7-3; CDR3 DNA: TGTGCCAGCAGCCTCCTGACTACTACTGAGCAGTTCTTC; CDR3 protein: CASSLLTTTEQFF
clone size: NA; J gene: TRBJ2-3; D gene: TRBD2; V gene: TRBV28; CDR3 DNA: TGTGCCAGCCTTGCCGGGACTAGCGGGGACCCTAGCACAGATACGCAGTATTTT; CDR3 protein: CASLAGTSGDPSTDTQYF
clone size: NA; J gene: TRBJ2-2; D gene: TRBD1; V gene: TRBV5-4; CDR3 DNA: TGTGCCGGCAGCCCGCGACAGGGCCCCACCGGGGAGCTGTTTTTT; CDR3 protein: CAGSPRQGPTGELFF
clone size: many; J gene: TRBJ1-2; D gene: NA; V gene: TRBV20-1; CDR3 DNA: TGCAGTGCTAGAGTCGGCAGGAACTATGGCTACACCTTC; CDR3 protein: CSARVGRNYGYTF
clone size: NA; J gene: TRBJ1-1; D gene: NA; V gene: TRBV27; CDR3 DNA: TGTGCCAGCAGTTTAAAGTCGGGCAGGGTACCCACTGAAGCTTTCTTT; CDR3 protein: CASSLKSGRVPTEAFF
clone size: NA; J gene: TRBJ2-1; D gene: TRBD2; V gene: TRBV14; CDR3 DNA: TGTGCCAGCAGCCACCCTAGCGGGCCTACATACAATGAGCAGTTCTTC; CDR3 protein: CASSHPSGPTYNEQFF
clone size: NA; J gene: TRBJ1-1; D gene: TRBD1; V gene: TRBV20-1; CDR3 DNA: TGCAGTGCTAGATCAAGGGACAGGGGTTACACTGAAGCTTTCTTT; CDR3 protein: CSARSRDRGYTEAFF
clone size: NA; J gene: TRBJ2-1; D gene: NA; V gene: TRBV29-1; CDR3 DNA: TGCAGCGTTCTTGACAATTACCTAGGGAGCTCCTACAATGAGCAGTTCTTC; CDR3 protein: CSVLDNYLGSSYNEQFF
clone size: NA; J gene: TRBJ1-2; D gene: NA; V gene: TRBV24-1; CDR3 DNA: TGTGCCACCAGTGATTCCGACACCACGCGGATCTATGGCTACACCTTC; CDR3 protein: CATSDSDTTRIYGYTF
clone size: few; J gene: TRBJ1-5; D gene: TRBD1; V gene: TRBV28; CDR3 DNA: TGTGCCAGCAGTTCCTACAGGGGGCGCAAGCATAGCAATCAGCCCCAGCATTTT; CDR3 protein: CASSSYRGRKHSNQPQHF
clone size: NA; J gene: TRBJ1-1; D gene: NA; V gene: TRBV28; CDR3 DNA: TGTGCCAGCAGTCGTCCGGGGCCTACAGAAGCTTTCTTT; CDR3 protein: CASSRPGPTEAFF
clone size: NA; J gene: TRBJ2-7; D gene: NA; V gene: TRBV7-9; CDR3 DNA: TGTGCCAGCAGTCCTGGAGGGGGCAGGGTCTACGAGCAGTACTTC; CDR3 protein: CASSPGGGRVYEQYF
clone size: few; J gene: TRBJ2-3; D gene: NA; V gene: TRBV7-2; CDR3 DNA: TGTGCCAGCACCTCGACCTCTACGCAGTATTTT; CDR3 protein: CASTSTSTQYF
clone size: NA; J gene: TRBJ2-2; D gene: NA; V gene: TRBV20-1; CDR3 DNA: TGCAGTGCTAGAGTCCGGGAATGGGGCAACACCGGGGAGCTGTTTTTT; CDR3 protein: CSARVREWGNTGELFF
clone size: NA; J gene: TRBJ1-4; D gene: TRBD1; V gene: TRBV7-6; CDR3 DNA: TGTGCCAGCAGCCCCAGGGGGGGGTTAGGACCTAATGAAAAACTGTTTTTT; CDR3 protein: CASSPRGGLGPNEKLFF
clone size: NA; J gene: TRBJ1-1; D gene: TRBD1; V gene: TRBV10-3; CDR3 DNA: TGTGCCATCAGGATAAGACAGGGAGTGAACACTGAAGCTTTCTTT; CDR3 protein: CAIRIRQGVNTEAFF
clone size: few; J gene: TRBJ2-1; D gene: NA; V gene: TRBV4-1; CDR3 DNA: TGCGCCAGCAGCCAAGGACTACTTGAGCAGTTCTTC; CDR3 protein: CASSQGLLEQFF
clone size: NA; J gene: TRBJ2-3; D gene: NA; V gene: TRBV7-2; CDR3 DNA: TGTGCCAGCAGCTTAAGCCGTACCGGCTTTGATGAGGATTTT; CDR3 protein: CASSLSRTGFDEDF
clone size: NA; J gene: TRBJ2-3; D gene: NA; V gene: TRBV7-2; CDR3 DNA: TGTGCCAGCAGCTTGGGGGCCTCCCCCAACACAGATACGCAGTATTTT; CDR3 protein: CASSLGASPNTDTQYF
clone size: NA; J gene: TRBJ1-5; D gene: NA; V gene: TRBV20-1; CDR3 DNA: TGCAGTGCTAGACCCTTTGCAGGGGCGGCTGGCAATCAGCCCCAGCATTTT; CDR3 protein: CSARPFAGAAGNQPQHF
clone size: NA; J gene: TRBJ1-6; D gene: NA; V gene: TRBV2; CDR3 DNA: TGTGCCAGCAGACCAGACCCACAGCCTAATTCACCCCTCCACTTT; CDR3 protein: CASRPDPQPNSPLHF
clone size: many; J gene: TRBJ1-1; D gene: NA; V gene: TRBV25-1; CDR3 DNA: TGTGCCAGCAGTGAACCACAGAACACTGAAGCTTTCTTT; CDR3 protein: CASSEPQNTEAFF
clone size: few; J gene: TRBJ2-7; D gene: NA; V gene: TRBV7-2; CDR3 DNA: TGTGCCAGCAGCCCCCTTGGGCGCTACGAGCAGTACTTC; CDR3 protein: CASSPLGRYEQYF
clone size: NA; J gene: TRBJ1-4; D gene: NA; V gene: TRBV7-9; CDR3 DNA: TGTGCCAGCAGCTTCTCTCTGGGGAGGGCCTTTAATGAAAAACTGTTTTTT; CDR3 protein: CASSFSLGRAFNEKLFF
clone size: many; J gene: TRBJ1-5; D gene: NA; V gene: TRBV28; CDR3 DNA: TGTGCCAGCAGTTTATCCGGTCAGCCCCAGCATTTT; CDR3 protein: CASSLSGQPQHF
clone size: NA; J gene: TRBJ2-7; D gene: TRBD2; V gene: TRBV7-9; CDR3 DNA: TGTGCCAGCAGCCCCACCCTCGGGACTAGCGGGAGAAACGAGCAGTACTTC; CDR3 protein: CASSPTLGTSGRNEQYF
clone size: NA; J gene: TRBJ2-2; D gene: NA; V gene: TRBV4-1; CDR3 DNA: TGCGCCAGCAGCCAAATCCGGGAGACATCAAACACCGGGGAGCTGTTTTTT; CDR3 protein: CASSQIRETSNTGELFF
clone size: NA; J gene: TRBJ2-7; D gene: TRBD2; V gene: TRBV7-2; CDR3 DNA: TGTGCCAGCAGCTTAGTTTCGGCTAGCGGCCGAAGCTCCTACGAGCAGTACTTC; CDR3 protein: CASSLVSASGRSSYEQYF
clone size: NA; J gene: TRBJ1-4; D gene: TRBD1; V gene: TRBV10-3; CDR3 DNA: TGTGCCATCAGTGAACACAGGGGCTTCTCTACTAATGAAAAACTGTTTTTT; CDR3 protein: CAISEHRGFSTNEKLFF
clone size: NA; J gene: TRBJ2-3; D gene: NA; V gene: TRBV5-1; CDR3 DNA: TGCGCCAGCAGCCCCGGGGAAGTCACAGATACGCAGTATTTT; CDR3 protein: CASSPGEVTDTQYF
clone size: NA; J gene: TRBJ2-3; D gene: TRBD1; V gene: TRBV27; CDR3 DNA: TGTGCCAGCAGTTTATACCCCCCGGGTGGCGAGGCAGGGACAGGTACGCAGTATTTT; CDR3 protein: CASSLYPPGGEAGTGTQYF
clone size: NA; J gene: TRBJ2-7; D gene: TRBD1; V gene: TRBV7-2; CDR3 DNA: TGTGCCAGCAGCCCCGGGACAGGGCTATTGTACTACGAGCAGTACTTC; CDR3 protein: CASSPGTGLLYYEQYF
clone size: NA; J gene: TRBJ2-3; D gene: TRBD2; V gene: TRBV7-2; CDR3 DNA: TGTGCCAGCAGCAAAGAGGCGACTAGCGGGATGTTGGGCACAGATACGCAGTATTTT; CDR3 protein: CASSKEATSGMLGTDTQYF
clone size: many; J gene: TRBJ1-2; D gene: NA; V gene: TRBV6-2/TRBV6-3; CDR3 DNA: TGTGCCAGCAGTTACTTGGGACAAAGGGCGCTCTATGGCTACACCTTC; CDR3 protein: CASSYLGQRALYGYTF
clone size: NA; J gene: TRBJ2-5; D gene: TRBD1; V gene: TRBV4-3; CDR3 DNA: TGCGCCAGCAGCCAAGATCACAGGGGGATGGAGACCCAGTACTTC; CDR3 protein: CASSQDHRGMETQYF
clone size: many; J gene: TRBJ2-1; D gene: NA; V gene: TRBV28; CDR3 DNA: TGTGCCAGCAGTTTGGTACACAATGAGCAGTTCTTC; CDR3 protein: CASSLVHNEQFF
clone size: NA; J gene: TRBJ2-7; D gene: NA; V gene: TRBV18; CDR3 DNA: TGTGCCAGCTCCCCACTTCGAATGAACTCCTACGAGCAGTACTTC; CDR3 protein: CASSPLRMNSYEQYF
clone size: many; J gene: TRBJ2-3; D gene: TRBD2; V gene: TRBV28; CDR3 DNA: TGTGCCAGCAACATCGCCGGGGGGGGGTCACTCACAGATACGCAGTATTTT; CDR3 protein: CASNIAGGGSLTDTQYF
clone size: many; J gene: TRBJ2-5; D gene: NA; V gene: TRBV15; CDR3 DNA: TGTGCCACCAGCAGAGAGGGGTCCTTGTTAGAGACCCAGTACTTC; CDR3 protein: CATSREGSLLETQYF
clone size: NA; J gene: TRBJ2-3; D gene: NA; V gene: TRBV28; CDR3 DNA: TGTGCCAGCAGTTCGGCCAGGGATGATTTGACATATACGCAGTATTTT; CDR3 protein: CASSSARDDLTYTQYF
clone size: NA; J gene: TRBJ1-2; D gene: NA; V gene: TRBV7-9; CDR3 DNA: TGTGCCCCCGAGGAGGGCGGCGATGGCTACACCTTC; CDR3 protein: CAPEEGGDGYTF
clone size: NA; J gene: TRBJ2-1; D gene: NA; V gene: TRBV6-6; CDR3 DNA: TGTGCCAGCAGTGACGAGAGGAGAACAATGGTAGAGCAGTTCTTC; CDR3 protein: CASSDERRTMVEQFF
clone size: few; J gene: TRBJ2-3; D gene: NA; V gene: TRBV28; CDR3 DNA: TGTGCCAGCAGTTTGTCGGACCCCACAGATACGCAGTATTTT; CDR3 protein: CASSLSDPTDTQYF
clone size: few; J gene: TRBJ1-5; D gene: TRBD1; V gene: TRBV12-3/TRBV12-4; CDR3 DNA: TGTGCCAGCACCAGGGGGGATAGCAATCAGCCCCAGCATTTT; CDR3 protein: CASTRGDSNQPQHF
clone size: NA; J gene: TRBJ2-7; D gene: NA; V gene: TRBV20-1; CDR3 DNA: TGCAATGCTCTAAGGGCGGGTCTTACCTACGAGCAGTACTTC; CDR3 protein: CNALRAGLTYEQYF
clone size: NA; J gene: TRBJ1-3; D gene: NA; V gene: TRBV4-1; CDR3 DNA: TGCGCCAGCAGCCAAGACCCCCTAGAAGGGGCAGGAGCTGGAAACACCATATATTTT; CDR3 protein: CASSQDPLEGAGAGNTIYF
clone size: few; J gene: TRBJ2-1; D gene: NA; V gene: TRBV25-1; CDR3 DNA: TGTGCCAGCAGGGGGGCTACTTACGAGCAGTTCTTC; CDR3 protein: CASRGATYEQFF
clone size: few; J gene: TRBJ2-4; D gene: TRBD2; V gene: TRBV20-1; CDR3 DNA: TGCAGTGCTATTTGGACTTGGCGGGAGCGAGGGAACATTCAGTACTTC; CDR3 protein: CSAIWTWRERGNIQYF
clone size: many; J gene: TRBJ1-2; D gene: TRBD1; V gene: TRBV25-1; CDR3 DNA: TGTGCCAGCAGTGAAAGCAGGAGTGCAGGGGGCCACTATGGCTACACCTTC; CDR3 protein: CASSESRSAGGHYGYTF
clone size: once; J gene: TRBJ2-7; D gene: NA; V gene: TRBV7-3; CDR3 DNA: TGTGCCAGCAGCTTAACGAAAGGTTACGAGCAGTACTTC; CDR3 protein: CASSLTKGYEQYF
clone size: many; J gene: TRBJ2-5; D gene: TRBD1; V gene: TRBV7-2; CDR3 DNA: TGTGCCAGCAGCCACCGGGACAGAAAAAAGACCCAGTACTTC; CDR3 protein: CASSHRDRKKTQYF
clone size: few; J gene: TRBJ2-3; D gene: NA; V gene: TRBV7-2; CDR3 DNA: TGTGCCAGCAGCCGAAAGACATTCACAGATACGCAGTATTTT; CDR3 protein: CASSRKTFTDTQYF